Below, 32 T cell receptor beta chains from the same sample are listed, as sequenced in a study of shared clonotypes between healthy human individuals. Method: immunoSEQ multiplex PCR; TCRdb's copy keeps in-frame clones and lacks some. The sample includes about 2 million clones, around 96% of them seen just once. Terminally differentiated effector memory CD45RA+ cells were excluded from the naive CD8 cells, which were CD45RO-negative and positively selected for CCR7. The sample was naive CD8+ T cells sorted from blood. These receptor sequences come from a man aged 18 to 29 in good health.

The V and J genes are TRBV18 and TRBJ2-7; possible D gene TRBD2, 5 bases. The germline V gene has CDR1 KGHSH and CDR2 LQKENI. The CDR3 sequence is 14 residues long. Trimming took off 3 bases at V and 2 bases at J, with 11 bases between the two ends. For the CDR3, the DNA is TGTGCCAGCTCACCCAGAGGGCAGCCCTACGAGCAGTACTTC. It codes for CASSPRGQPYEQYF.

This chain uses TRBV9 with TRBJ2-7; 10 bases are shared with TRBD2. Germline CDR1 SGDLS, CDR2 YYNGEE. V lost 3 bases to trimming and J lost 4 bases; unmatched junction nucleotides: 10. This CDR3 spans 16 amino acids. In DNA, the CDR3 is TGTGCCAGCAGCGCCGACAGCGGGAGGGCCGGGTACGAGCAGTACTTC. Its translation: CASSADSGRAGYEQYF.

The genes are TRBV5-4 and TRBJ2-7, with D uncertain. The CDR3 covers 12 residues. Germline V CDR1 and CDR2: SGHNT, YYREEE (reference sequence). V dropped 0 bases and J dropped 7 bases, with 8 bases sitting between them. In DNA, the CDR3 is TGTGCCAGCAGCTTGGTGGGGATAGAGCAGTACTTC. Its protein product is CASSLVGIEQYF.

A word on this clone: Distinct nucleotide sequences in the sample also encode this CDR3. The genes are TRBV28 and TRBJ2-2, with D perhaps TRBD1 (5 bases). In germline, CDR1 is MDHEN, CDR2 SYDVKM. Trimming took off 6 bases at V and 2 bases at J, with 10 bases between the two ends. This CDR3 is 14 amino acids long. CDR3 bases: TGTGCCAGCAGCCATGGACAAAACACCGGGGAGCTGTTTTTT. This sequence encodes CASSHGQNTGELFF.

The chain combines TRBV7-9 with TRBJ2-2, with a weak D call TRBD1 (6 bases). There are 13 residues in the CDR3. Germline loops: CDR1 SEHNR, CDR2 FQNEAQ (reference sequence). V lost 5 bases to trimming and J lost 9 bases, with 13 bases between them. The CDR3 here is CASSPTGPWELFF. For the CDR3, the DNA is TGTGCCAGCAGCCCTACAGGGCCCTGGGAGCTGTTTTTT.

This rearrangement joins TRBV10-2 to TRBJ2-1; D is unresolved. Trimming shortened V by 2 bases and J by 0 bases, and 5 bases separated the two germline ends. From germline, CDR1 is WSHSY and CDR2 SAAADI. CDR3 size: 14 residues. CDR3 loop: CASSEENSYNEQFF. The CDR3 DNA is TGCGCCAGCAGTGAGGAAAACTCCTACAATGAGCAGTTCTTC.

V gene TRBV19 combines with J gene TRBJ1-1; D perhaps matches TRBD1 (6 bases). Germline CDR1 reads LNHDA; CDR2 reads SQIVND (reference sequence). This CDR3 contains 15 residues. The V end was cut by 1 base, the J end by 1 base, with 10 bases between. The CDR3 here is CASSIVGQTNTEAFF. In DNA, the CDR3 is TGTGCCAGTAGTATAGTGGGACAAACGAACACTGAAGCTTTCTTT. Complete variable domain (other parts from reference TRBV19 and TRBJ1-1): DGGITQSPKYLFRKEGQNVTLSCEQNLNHDAMYWYRQDPGQGLRLIYYSQIVNDFQKGDIAEGYSVSREKKESFPLTVTSAQKNPTAFYLCASSIVGQTNTEAFFGQGTRLTVV.

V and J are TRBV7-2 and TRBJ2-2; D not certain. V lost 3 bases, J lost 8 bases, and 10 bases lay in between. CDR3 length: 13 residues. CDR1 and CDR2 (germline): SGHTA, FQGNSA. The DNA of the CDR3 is TGTGCCAGCAGCTTCATCAGATTAGGGGAGCTGTTTTTT. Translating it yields CASSFIRLGELFF.

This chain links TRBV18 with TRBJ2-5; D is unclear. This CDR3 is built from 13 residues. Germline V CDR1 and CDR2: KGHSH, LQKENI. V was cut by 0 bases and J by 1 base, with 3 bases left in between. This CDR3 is CASSPPVQETQYF. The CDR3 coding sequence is TGTGCCAGCTCACCACCGGTCCAAGAGACCCAGTACTTC.

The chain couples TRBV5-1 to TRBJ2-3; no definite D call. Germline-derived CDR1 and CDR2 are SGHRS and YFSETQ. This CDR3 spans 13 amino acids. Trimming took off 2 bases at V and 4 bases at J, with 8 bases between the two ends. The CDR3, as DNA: TGCGCCAGCAGCTTTTACAGAGCAGATACGCAGTATTTT. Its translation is CASSFYRADTQYF.

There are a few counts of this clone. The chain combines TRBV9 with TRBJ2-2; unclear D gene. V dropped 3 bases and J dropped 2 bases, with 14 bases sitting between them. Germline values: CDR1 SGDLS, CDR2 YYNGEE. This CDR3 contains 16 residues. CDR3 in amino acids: CASSDVLRHNTGELFF. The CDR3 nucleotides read TGTGCCAGCAGCGACGTACTGCGACACAACACCGGGGAGCTGTTTTTT.

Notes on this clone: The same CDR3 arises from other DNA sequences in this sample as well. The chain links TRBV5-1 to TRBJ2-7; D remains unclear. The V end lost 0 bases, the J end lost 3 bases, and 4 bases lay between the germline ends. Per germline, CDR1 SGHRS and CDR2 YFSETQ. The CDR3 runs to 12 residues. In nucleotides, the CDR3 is TGCGCCAGCAGCTTGGTAGGCTACGAGCAGTACTTC. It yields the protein CASSLVGYEQYF.

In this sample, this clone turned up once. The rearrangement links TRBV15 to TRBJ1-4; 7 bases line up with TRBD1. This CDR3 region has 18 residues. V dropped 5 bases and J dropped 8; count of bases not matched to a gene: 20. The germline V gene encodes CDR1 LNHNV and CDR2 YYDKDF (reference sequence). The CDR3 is CATSGTIPLTGLEEKLFF. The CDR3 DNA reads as TGTGCCACCAGCGGAACTATCCCTTTGACAGGGCTGGAGGAAAAACTGTTTTTT. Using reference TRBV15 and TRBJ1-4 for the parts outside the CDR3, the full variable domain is DAMVIQNPRYQVTQFGKPVTLSCSQTLNHNVMYWYQQKSSQAPKLLFHYYDKDFNNEADTPDNFQSRRPNTSFCFLDIRSPGLGDTAMYLCATSGTIPLTGLEEKLFFGSGTQLSVL.

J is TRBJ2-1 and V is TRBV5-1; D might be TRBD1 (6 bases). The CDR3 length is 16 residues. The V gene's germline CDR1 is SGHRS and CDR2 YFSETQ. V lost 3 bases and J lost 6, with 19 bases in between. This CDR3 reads CASSSLGGAQLNEQFF. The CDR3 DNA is TGCGCCAGCAGCTCCCTTGGGGGCGCCCAGCTCAATGAGCAGTTCTTC. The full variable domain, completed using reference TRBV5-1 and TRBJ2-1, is KAGVTQTPRYLIKTRGQQVTLSCSPISGHRSVSWYQQTPGQGLQFLFEYFSETQRNKGNFPGRFSGRQFSNSRSEMNVSTLELGDSALYLCASSSLGGAQLNEQFFGPGTRLTVL.

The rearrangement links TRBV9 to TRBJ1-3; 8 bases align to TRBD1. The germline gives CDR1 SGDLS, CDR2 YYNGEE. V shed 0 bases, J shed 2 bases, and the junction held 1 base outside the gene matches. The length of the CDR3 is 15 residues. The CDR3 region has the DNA TGTGCCAGCAGCGTAGAGGACAGGGCTGGAAACACCATATATTTT. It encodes CASSVEDRAGNTIYF.

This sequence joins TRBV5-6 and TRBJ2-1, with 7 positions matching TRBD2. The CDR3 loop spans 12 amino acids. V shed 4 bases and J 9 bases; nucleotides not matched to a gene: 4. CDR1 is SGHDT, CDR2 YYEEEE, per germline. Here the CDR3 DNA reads TGTGCCAGCAGCGGGAGGGATAGTGAGCAGTTCTTC. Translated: CASSGRDSEQFF.

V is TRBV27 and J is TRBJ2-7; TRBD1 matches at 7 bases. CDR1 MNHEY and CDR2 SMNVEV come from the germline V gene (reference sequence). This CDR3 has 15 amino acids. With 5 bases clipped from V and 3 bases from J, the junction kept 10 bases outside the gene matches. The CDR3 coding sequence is TGTGCCAGCAGTAACATAAGACAGGGTAGCTACGAGCAGTACTTC. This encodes CASSNIRQGSYEQYF.

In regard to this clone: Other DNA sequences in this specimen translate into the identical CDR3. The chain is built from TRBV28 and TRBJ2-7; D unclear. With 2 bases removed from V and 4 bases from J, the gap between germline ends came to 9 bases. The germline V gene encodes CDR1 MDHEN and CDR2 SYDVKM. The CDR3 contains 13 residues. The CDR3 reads CASSLAGTYEQYF. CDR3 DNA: TGTGCCAGCAGTTTAGCCGGCACTTACGAGCAGTACTTC.

CDR3 bases: TGTGCCAGCAGCTTGTGGGGTGGCTCTGAAGCTTTCTTT. Protein: CASSLWGGSEAFF. The chain couples TRBV5-6 to TRBJ1-1; D ambiguous. The CDR3 sequence is 13 residues long. Trimming took off 1 base at V and 6 bases at J, with 10 bases between the two ends. Germline V lookup: CDR1 SGHDT, CDR2 YYEEEE.

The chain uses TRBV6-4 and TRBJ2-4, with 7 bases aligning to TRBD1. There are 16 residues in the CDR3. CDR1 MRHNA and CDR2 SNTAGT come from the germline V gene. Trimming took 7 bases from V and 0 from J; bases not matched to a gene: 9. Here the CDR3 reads CASTRQGPLAKNIQYF. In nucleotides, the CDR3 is TGTGCCAGCACCCGACAGGGTCCCCTAGCCAAAAACATTCAGTACTTC.

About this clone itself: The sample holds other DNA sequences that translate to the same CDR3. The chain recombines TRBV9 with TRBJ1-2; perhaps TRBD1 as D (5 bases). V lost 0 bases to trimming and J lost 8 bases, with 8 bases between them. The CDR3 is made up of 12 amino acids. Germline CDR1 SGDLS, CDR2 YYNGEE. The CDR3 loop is CASSVGGGGYTF. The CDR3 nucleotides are TGTGCCAGCAGCGTAGGTGGGGGAGGCTACACCTTC.

The DNA of the CDR3 is TGTGCCAGCAGTTCGGGACAGGGGGACTATAGCAATCAGCCCCAGCATTTT. Translating it yields CASSSGQGDYSNQPQHF. V usage is TRBV28 and J usage is TRBJ1-5, with 11 bases that match TRBD1. The germline V gene encodes CDR1 MDHEN and CDR2 SYDVKM. The CDR3 has 17 residues. The V and J ends lost 4 bases and 0 bases, in that order; junction bases with no gene match: 5.

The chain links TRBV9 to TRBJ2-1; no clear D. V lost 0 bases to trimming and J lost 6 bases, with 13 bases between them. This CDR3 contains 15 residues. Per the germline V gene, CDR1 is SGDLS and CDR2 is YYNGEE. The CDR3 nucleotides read TGTGCCAGCAGCGTAGATTGGCCAGGTGGCAATGAGCAGTTCTTC. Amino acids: CASSVDWPGGNEQFF.

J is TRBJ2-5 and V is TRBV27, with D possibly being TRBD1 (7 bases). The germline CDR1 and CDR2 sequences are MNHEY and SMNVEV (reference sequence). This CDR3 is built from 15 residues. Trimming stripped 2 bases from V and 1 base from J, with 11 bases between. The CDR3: CASSLGGTVQETQYF. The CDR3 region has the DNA TGTGCCAGCAGTTTAGGGGGGACAGTCCAAGAGACCCAGTACTTC.

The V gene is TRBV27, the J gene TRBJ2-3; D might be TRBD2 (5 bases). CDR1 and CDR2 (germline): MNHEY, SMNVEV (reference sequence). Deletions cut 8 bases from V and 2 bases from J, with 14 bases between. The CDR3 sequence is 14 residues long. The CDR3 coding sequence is TGTGCCAGCGCATTGAGTCGGGACACAGATACGCAGTATTTT. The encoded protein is CASALSRDTDTQYF.

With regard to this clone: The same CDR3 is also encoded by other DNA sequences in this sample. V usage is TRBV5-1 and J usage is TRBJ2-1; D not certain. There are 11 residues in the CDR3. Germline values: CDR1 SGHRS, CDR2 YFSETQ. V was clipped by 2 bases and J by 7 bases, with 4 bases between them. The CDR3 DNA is TGCGCCAGCAGCTTCGGAAATGAGCAGTTCTTC. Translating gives CASSFGNEQFF.

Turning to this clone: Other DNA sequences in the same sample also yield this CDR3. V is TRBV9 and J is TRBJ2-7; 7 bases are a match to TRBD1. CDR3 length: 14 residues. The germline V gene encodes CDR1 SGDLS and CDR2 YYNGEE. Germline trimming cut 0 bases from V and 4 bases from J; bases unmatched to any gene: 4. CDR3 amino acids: CASSVGGTAYEQYF. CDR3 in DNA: TGTGCCAGCAGCGTAGGTGGGACAGCTTACGAGCAGTACTTC.

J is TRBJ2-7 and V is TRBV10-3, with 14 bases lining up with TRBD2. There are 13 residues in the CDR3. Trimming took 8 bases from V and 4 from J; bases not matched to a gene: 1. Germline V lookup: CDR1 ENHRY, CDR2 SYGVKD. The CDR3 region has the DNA TGTGCCATCGGGACTAGCGGGGGTTACGAGCAGTACTTC. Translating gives CAIGTSGGYEQYF.

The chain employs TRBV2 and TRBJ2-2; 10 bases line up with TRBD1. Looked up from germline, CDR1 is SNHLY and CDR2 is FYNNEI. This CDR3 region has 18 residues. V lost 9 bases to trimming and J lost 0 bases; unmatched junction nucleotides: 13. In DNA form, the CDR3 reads TGTGCCAGATTCACCGGGACAGGGGACCCTACGAACACCGGGGAGCTGTTTTTT. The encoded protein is CARFTGTGDPTNTGELFF.

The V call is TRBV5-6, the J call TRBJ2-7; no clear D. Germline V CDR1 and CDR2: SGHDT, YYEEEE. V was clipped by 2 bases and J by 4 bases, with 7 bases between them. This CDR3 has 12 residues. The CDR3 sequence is CASSFQEYEQYF. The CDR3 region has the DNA TGTGCCAGCAGCTTCCAGGAATACGAGCAGTACTTC.

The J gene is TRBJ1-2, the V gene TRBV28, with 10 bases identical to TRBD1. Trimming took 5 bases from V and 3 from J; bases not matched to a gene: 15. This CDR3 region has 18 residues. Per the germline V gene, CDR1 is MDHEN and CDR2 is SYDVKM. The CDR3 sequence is CASSLDRGEAWEDYGYTF. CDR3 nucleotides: TGTGCCAGCAGTCTGGACAGGGGGGAGGCCTGGGAAGACTATGGCTACACCTTC.

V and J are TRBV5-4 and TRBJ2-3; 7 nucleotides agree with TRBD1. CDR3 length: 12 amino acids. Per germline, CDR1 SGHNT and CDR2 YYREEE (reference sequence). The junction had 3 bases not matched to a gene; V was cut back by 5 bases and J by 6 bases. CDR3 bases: TGTGCCAGCAGTCAACAGGGGGATACGCAGTATTTT. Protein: CASSQQGDTQYF.